The source of this TCR beta chain is a study of cytomegalovirus exposure and HLA in healthy donors. The study's findings and limits: Among CMV-associated TCR beta chains, most appeared HLA-restricted in a later analysis. 150 to 200 TCR beta chains were listed as cytomegalovirus-associated.

The PCR ran on 60 Vbeta and 13 Jbeta primers. Measured with immunoSEQ multiplex PCR; TCRdb has only the in-frame clones, and not every one. The table has over 130,000 clones, approximately 88% seen once. To note about this clone: What it binds is not known.

Sequencing was carried out using PBMCs. This TCR derives from a woman aged 40 to 55 in good health and CMV-seronegative.

The CDR3 nucleotides are TGCGCCAGCAGCCAAGGACTTAGCGCCGGTGGCACAGATACGCAGTATTTT. Protein: CASSQGLSAGGTDTQYF. The rearrangement links TRBV4-1 to TRBJ2-3; D may be TRBD2 (5 bases). Germline V gives CDR1 MGHRA, CDR2 YSYEKL. This CDR3 has 17 amino acids. Trimming took 1 base from V and 1 from J, leaving 15 bases between them.